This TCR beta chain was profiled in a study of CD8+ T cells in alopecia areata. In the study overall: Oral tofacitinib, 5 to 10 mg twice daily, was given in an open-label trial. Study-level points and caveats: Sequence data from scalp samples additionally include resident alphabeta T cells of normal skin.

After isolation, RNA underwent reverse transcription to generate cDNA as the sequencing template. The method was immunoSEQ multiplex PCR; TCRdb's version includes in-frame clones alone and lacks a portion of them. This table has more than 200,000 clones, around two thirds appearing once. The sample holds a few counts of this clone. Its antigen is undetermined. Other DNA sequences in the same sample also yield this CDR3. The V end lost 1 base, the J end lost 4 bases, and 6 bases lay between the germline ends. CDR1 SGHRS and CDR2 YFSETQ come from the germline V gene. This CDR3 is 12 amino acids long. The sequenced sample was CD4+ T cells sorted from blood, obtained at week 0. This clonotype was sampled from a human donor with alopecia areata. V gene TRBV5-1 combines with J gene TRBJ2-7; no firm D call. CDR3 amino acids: CASSLSGYEQYF. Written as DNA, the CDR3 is TGCGCCAGCAGCTTGAGTGGTTACGAGCAGTACTTC.